The present T cell receptor (beta chain) was sequenced within a study of cytomegalovirus exposure and HLA in healthy donors. For the study at large: Previous work identified 100 million or so unique TCR beta sequences from roughly 180 million T cells. Early released data comprised 75 million to 100 million unique TCRs from HLA-typed donors. General study findings and limits: Presence/absence analysis assumed near-uniform sequencing depth across donors. Earlier findings revealed that most TCR beta V segments proved productive either about 87% or about 30% of the time.

Note on this clone: Its antigen is currently unknown.

The CDR3 contains 13 residues. The ends lost 5 bases at V and 7 bases at J; junction bases unmatched: 5. Germline CDR1 and CDR2: MDHEN and SYDVKM. With 60 Vbeta and 13 Jbeta primers, the PCR was carried out. This table comes from immunoSEQ multiplex PCR, and its TCRdb copy is limited to in-frame clones, with some not included. The data contain around 250,000 clones, 80% to 95% of them singletons. The TCR comes from a girl aged 2 to 10 in good health and CMV-seronegative. V gene TRBV28 combines with J gene TRBJ1-5, with 7 bases lining up with TRBD1. Sequencing was performed on PBMCs. The CDR3 protein is CASSTGTAQPQHF. In DNA, the CDR3 is TGTGCCAGCAGTACCGGGACAGCACAGCCCCAGCATTTT. Together with reference TRBV28 and TRBJ1-5, the CDR3 gives the full variable domain: DVKVTQSSRYLVKRTGEKVFLECVQDMDHENMFWYRQDPGLGLRLIYFSYDVKMKEKGDIPEGYSVSREKKERFSLILESASTNQTSMYLCASSTGTAQPQHFGDGTRLSIL.